The clone carrying this TCR beta chain was recorded only once. During active infection, Seattle patients enrolled and were then monitored through disease. The sample belongs to a study of blood T cell repertoires in COVID-19. Germline lookup yields CDR1 SGHNT and CDR2 YENEEA. With 2 bases removed from V and 7 bases from J, the gap between germline ends came to 14 bases. The CDR3 has 14 residues. Original processing notes: Quantification of nucleated cells was approximated via reference gene primer amplification. Using immunoSEQ multiplex PCR, the repertoire was profiled, and TCRdb retains in-frame clones only, with some absent. Clone size and the V and J calls come from that table; the DNA yielded D and trimming. The table lists approximately 300,000 clones, approximately 90% of them singletons.

The V gene is TRBV11-3, the J gene TRBJ1-1; tentatively, D is TRBD1 (5 bases). Input material: peripheral blood. The TCR originated in a woman aged 50 to 60 with COVID-19, enrolled during active disease. The CDR3 region is CASSLRGTAFEAFF. Here the CDR3 DNA reads TGTGCCAGCAGCTTACGGGGGACCGCTTTTGAAGCTTTCTTT.